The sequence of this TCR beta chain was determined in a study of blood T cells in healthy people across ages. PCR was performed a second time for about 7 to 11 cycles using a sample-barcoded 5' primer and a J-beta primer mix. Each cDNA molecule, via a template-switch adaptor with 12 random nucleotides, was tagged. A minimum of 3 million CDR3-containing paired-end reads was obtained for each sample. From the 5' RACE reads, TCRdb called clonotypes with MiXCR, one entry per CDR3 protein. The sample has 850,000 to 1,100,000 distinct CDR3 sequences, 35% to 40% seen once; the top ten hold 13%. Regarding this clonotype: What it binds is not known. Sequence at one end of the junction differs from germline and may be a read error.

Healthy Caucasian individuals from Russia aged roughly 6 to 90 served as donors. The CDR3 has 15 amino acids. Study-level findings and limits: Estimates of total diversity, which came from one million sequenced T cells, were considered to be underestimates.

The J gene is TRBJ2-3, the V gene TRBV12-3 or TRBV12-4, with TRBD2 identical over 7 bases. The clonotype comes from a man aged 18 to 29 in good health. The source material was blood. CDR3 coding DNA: TGTGTCAGCAGCCAAGCGGGGCCTCAATCGGATACGCAGTATTTT. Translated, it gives CVSSQAGPQSDTQYF.